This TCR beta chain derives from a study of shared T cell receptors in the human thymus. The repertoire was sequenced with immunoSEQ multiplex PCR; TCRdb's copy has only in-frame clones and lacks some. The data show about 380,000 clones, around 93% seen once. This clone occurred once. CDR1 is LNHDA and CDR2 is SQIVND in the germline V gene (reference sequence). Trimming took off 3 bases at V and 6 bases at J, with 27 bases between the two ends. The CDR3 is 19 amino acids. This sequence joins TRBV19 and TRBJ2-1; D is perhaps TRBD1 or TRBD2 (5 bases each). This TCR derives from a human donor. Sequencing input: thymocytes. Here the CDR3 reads CASSISHLGRRWLINEQFF. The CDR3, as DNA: TGTGCCAGTAGTATCTCCCACTTGGGACGCCGATGGTTGATCAATGAGCAGTTCTTC.